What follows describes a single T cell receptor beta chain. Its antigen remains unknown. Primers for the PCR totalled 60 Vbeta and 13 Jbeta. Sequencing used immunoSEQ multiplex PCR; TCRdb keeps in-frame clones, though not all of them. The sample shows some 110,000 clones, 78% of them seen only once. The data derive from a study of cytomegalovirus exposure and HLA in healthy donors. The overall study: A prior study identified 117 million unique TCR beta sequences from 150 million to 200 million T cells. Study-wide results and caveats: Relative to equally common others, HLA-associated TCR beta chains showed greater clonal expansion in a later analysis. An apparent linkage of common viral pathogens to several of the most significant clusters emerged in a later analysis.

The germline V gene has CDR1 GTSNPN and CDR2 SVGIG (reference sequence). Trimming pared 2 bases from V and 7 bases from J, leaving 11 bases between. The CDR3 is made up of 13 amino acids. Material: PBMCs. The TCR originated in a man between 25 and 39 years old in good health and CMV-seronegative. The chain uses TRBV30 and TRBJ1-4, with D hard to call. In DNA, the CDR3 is TGTGCCTGGAGTCTTGAACTTCGTGAAAAACTGTTTTTT. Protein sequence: CAWSLELREKLFF.